This TCR beta chain was profiled in a study of persistence of HIV-infected CD4 T cells. General observations from the study: Proviral oligoclonality tracked with TCR oligoclonality within the same sorted cells.

CDR1 is SNHLY and CDR2 is FYNNEI in the germline V gene. This CDR3 comprises 15 residues. Trimming left V 7 bases short and J 3 bases short, with 16 bases between. This nonspecific control used anti-CD3/anti-CD28 bead stimulation of CD4+ T cells. Sorting selected CD4+ T cells upregulating both CD40 ligand and CD69. For at least 4 years, plasma HIV-1 RNA was undetectable (<50 copies/mL). Donors had CD4+ T cell counts above 400 cells/uL and were CMV-seropositive. CD8-depleted PBMCs were stimulated about 19 hours with anti-CD28/CD49d costimulation, CD40-blocking antibody and enfuvirtide. Only a few counts were recorded for this clone. Its antigen is unidentified. The libraries were made with immunoSEQ version 4 in survey mode. TCRdb's table, derived via immunoSEQ multiplex PCR, lists solely in-frame clones and lacks some. Counted here are around 47,000 clones, about 89% occurring once; the ten biggest clones make up 1.8%.

The chain joins TRBV2 to TRBJ1-5; D is perhaps TRBD1 (6 bases). The source was CD4+ T cells sorted from PBMCs after approximately 19-hour stimulation, collected from a patient who received antiretroviral therapy. This receptor was obtained from an adult man with HIV who was CMV-seropositive. The CDR3 loop is CASKDGTGNNQPQHF. The CDR3 nucleotides are TGTGCCAGCAAGGACGGCACAGGGAACAATCAGCCCCAGCATTTT. The whole variable domain, remainder taken from reference TRBV2 and TRBJ1-5, is EPEVTQTPSHQVTQMGQEVILRCVPISNHLYFYWYRQILGQKVEFLVSFYNNEISEKSEIFDDQFSVERPDGSNFTLKIRSTKLEDSAMYFCASKDGTGNNQPQHFGDGTRLSIL.